This T cell receptor (beta chain) was identified in a study of blood T cell repertoires in COVID-19. Overall study: T cells, B-cell-depleted T cells, or PBMCs provided the cDNA or gDNA that served as material.

Germline-derived CDR1 and CDR2 are SEHNR and FQNEAQ (reference sequence). The germline V and J ends were trimmed by 7 bases and 6 bases, with 10 bases remaining between them. This CDR3 contains 11 residues. Here immunoSEQ multiplex PCR was the method, and the copy in TCRdb shows in-frame clones only, minus some. The sample contains 160,000 or so clones, approximately 80% of which appear only once. The gene calls are TRBV7-9 and TRBJ2-7; D gene unclear. Sequenced: peripheral blood. This receptor was identified in a woman older than 75 with acute or convalescent COVID-19. In DNA form, the CDR3 reads TGTGCCAGCACTCAGTGGTCCGAGCAGTACTTC. Residues: CASTQWSEQYF. Using reference TRBV7-9 and TRBJ2-7 for the parts outside the CDR3, the full variable domain is DTGVSQNPRHKITKRGQNVTFRCDPISEHNRLYWYRQTLGQGPEFLTYFQNEAQLEKSRLLSDRFSAERPKGSFSTLEIQRTEQGDSAMYLCASTQWSEQYFGPGTRLTVT.